Each of the 17 T cell receptor beta chains below was sequenced from the same sample in a study of immune evolution from preneoplasia to lung adenocarcinoma. TCRdb's copy holds only in-frame clones and misses some; the assay was immunoSEQ multiplex PCR. The data contain around 6,200 clones, about three quarters of them singletons. The material sequenced was FFPE invasive lung adenocarcinoma tissue. The receptor set was obtained from a person aged 50-59 years with lung adenocarcinoma.

The chain uses TRBV28 and TRBJ1-4; a weak D match, TRBD1 (5 bases). The length of the CDR3 is 15 residues. CDR1 is MDHEN, CDR2 SYDVKM, per germline. V lost 3 bases and J lost 0, with 8 bases in between. The CDR3 spells CASSFGGTTNEKLFF. As DNA, the CDR3 is TGTGCCAGCAGTTTTGGGGGGACAACTAATGAAAAACTGTTTTTT. Supplemented by reference TRBV28 and TRBJ1-4, the full variable domain reads DVKVTQSSRYLVKRTGEKVFLECVQDMDHENMFWYRQDPGLGLRLIYFSYDVKMKEKGDIPEGYSVSREKKERFSLILESASTNQTSMYLCASSFGGTTNEKLFFGSGTQLSVL.

J is TRBJ2-5 and V is TRBV7-9, with D perhaps matching TRBD1 (6 bases). This CDR3 has 14 residues. Germline values: CDR1 SEHNR, CDR2 FQNEAQ (reference sequence). Trimming shortened V by 6 bases and J by 5 bases, and 16 bases separated the two germline ends. The CDR3 DNA reads TGTGCCAGCAGGCCTACAGGGCTTAGGGAGACCCAGTACTTC. It translates to CASRPTGLRETQYF.

In its sample, this clone is large. The chain joins TRBV14 to TRBJ2-1, with 12 bases fitting TRBD2. V gave up 0 bases and J gave up 8 bases; unmatched junction bases: 11. This CDR3 region has 18 residues. Germline CDR1 and CDR2: SGHDN and FVKESK. The CDR3 region is CASSQEGLAGGLLDEQFF. DNA for the CDR3: TGTGCCAGCAGCCAAGAGGGGCTAGCGGGAGGGCTTTTGGATGAGCAGTTCTTC.

The chain employs TRBV29-1 and TRBJ1-1; D is ambiguous. The CDR3 runs 11 residues. Germline values: CDR1 SQVTM, CDR2 ANQGSEA. The germline V and J ends were trimmed by 8 bases and 0 bases, with 7 bases remaining between them. The CDR3 DNA is TGCAGCTTCAGGTTGAACACTGAAGCTTTCTTT. Amino acid sequence: CSFRLNTEAFF.

The chain has TRBV28 and TRBJ2-3; D is unclear. Germline CDR1 reads MDHEN; CDR2 reads SYDVKM. The CDR3 runs 11 residues. V shed 4 bases and J shed 7 bases, with 6 bases lying between them. CDR3 amino acids: CASSWRNTQYF. CDR3 nucleotide sequence: TGTGCCAGCAGTTGGCGGAATACGCAGTATTTT.

The V and J genes are TRBV18 and TRBJ2-3; possibly TRBD1 for D (5 bases). Trimming pared 3 bases from V and 0 bases from J, leaving 10 bases between. Germline V gene data show CDR1 as KGHSH and CDR2 as LQKENI. This CDR3 region has 15 residues. The CDR3 spells CASSPRQTSTDTQYF. For the CDR3, the DNA is TGTGCCAGCTCACCCCGACAGACTAGCACAGATACGCAGTATTTT.

The J gene is TRBJ2-7, the V gene TRBV6-6, with D unresolved. Deletions cut 7 bases from V and 7 bases from J, with 17 bases between. Germline V lookup: CDR1 MNHNY, CDR2 SVGAGI (reference sequence). This CDR3 is 13 amino acids long. CDR3 coding DNA: TGTGCCAGCACCAGTTCTGGAGACGTAGAGCAGTACTTC. It translates to CASTSSGDVEQYF.

This sequence joins TRBV6-6 and TRBJ2-7, with TRBD2 identical over 7 bases. The CDR3 sequence is 16 residues long. After removal of 7 bases from V and 6 bases from J, the junction contained 18 bases not matched to a gene. CDR1 and CDR2 (germline): MNHNY, SVGAGI (reference sequence). CDR3: CASKLARGGRAPEQYF. In nucleotides, the CDR3 is TGTGCCAGCAAGTTAGCCCGGGGCGGGAGAGCCCCCGAGCAGTACTTC.

The rearrangement joins TRBV19 to TRBJ1-2; a possible D gene is TRBD1 (5 bases). This CDR3 has 15 amino acids. V shed 3 bases and J shed 4 bases, with 15 bases lying between them. CDR1 LNHDA and CDR2 SQIVND come from the germline V gene (reference sequence). CDR3 sequence reads: CASSILFGQVYGYTF. CDR3 coding DNA: TGTGCCAGTAGTATCCTGTTCGGACAAGTCTATGGCTACACCTTC.

This chain joins TRBV9 and TRBJ2-6; perhaps TRBD2 as D (5 bases). V lost 3 bases, J lost 6 bases, and 19 bases lay in between. CDR3 length equals 17 residues. Germline CDR1 and CDR2: SGDLS and YYNGEE. The CDR3 reads CASSAHLSLGAANVLTF. The DNA for the CDR3 is TGTGCCAGCAGCGCCCACCTCTCCCTGGGAGCGGCCAACGTCCTGACTTTC.

The chain recombines TRBV28 with TRBJ1-2; D perhaps matches TRBD1 (5 bases). Germline CDR1 is MDHEN and CDR2 is SYDVKM. The CDR3 covers 14 residues. Trimming took off 3 bases at V and 8 bases at J, with 16 bases between the two ends. The CDR3 here is CASSFRGYGRGYTF. The CDR3 coding sequence is TGTGCCAGCAGTTTTCGGGGGTATGGTCGGGGCTACACCTTC.

The chain joins TRBV28 to TRBJ2-4; 7 bases are a match to TRBD2. V lost 5 bases to trimming and J lost 2 bases; unmatched junction nucleotides: 3. Germline CDR1 reads MDHEN; CDR2 reads SYDVKM. The CDR3 runs to 14 residues. The DNA of the CDR3 is TGTGCCAGCAGTCTTAGCGGGCCCAAAAACATTCAGTACTTC. This sequence encodes CASSLSGPKNIQYF.

Points on this clone: Germline is not matched at one junction end, which may reflect a read error. V usage is TRBV7-7 and J usage is TRBJ2-1, with D possibly matching TRBD2 (5 bases). Germline values: CDR1 SSHAT, CDR2 FNYEAQ (reference sequence). The CDR3 loop spans 14 amino acids. CDR3 bases: TGTGCTAGCAGCTTAGGATACTCTAGCTACGAGCAGTTCTTC. Translation: CASSLGYSSYEQFF.

The CDR3 region has the DNA TGTGCCAGCAGCCCGGGCAGGGGAGGGAGAGGGTCCTACGAGCAGTACTTC. It is translated as CASSPGRGGRGSYEQYF. The V and J genes are TRBV2 and TRBJ2-7; possible D gene TRBD2, 7 bases. The CDR3 covers 17 residues. With 6 bases removed from V and 1 base from J, the gap between germline ends came to 22 bases. The germline V gene encodes CDR1 SNHLY and CDR2 FYNNEI.

The chain employs TRBV4-3 and TRBJ2-1, with 9 bases matching TRBD2. V was clipped by 7 bases and J by 0 bases; unmatched bases: 4. The CDR3 runs 15 residues. Germline V CDR1 and CDR2: LGHNA, YSLEER. CDR3 loop: CASKREASSYNEQFF. The CDR3 nucleotides are TGCGCCAGCAAGCGGGAGGCTAGCTCCTACAATGAGCAGTTCTTC.

The chain joins TRBV10-3 to TRBJ2-1; 9 bases match TRBD1. J gave up 5 bases and V 5 bases, and 10 bases lay outside the gene matches. The CDR3 is 16 amino acids. Germline V CDR1 and CDR2: ENHRY, SYGVKD. CDR3 sequence (DNA): TGTGCCATCAGTCGACAGGGGGACGCCATCAACAATGAGCAGTTCTTC. Its translation: CAISRQGDAINNEQFF.

The chain recombines TRBV30 with TRBJ1-2; no definite D call. The length of the CDR3 is 14 residues. The germline V gene has CDR1 GTSNPN and CDR2 SVGIG (reference sequence). Trimming left V 1 base short and J 2 bases short, with 11 bases between. CDR3 in amino acids: CAWSADVGNYGYTF. In DNA form, the CDR3 reads TGTGCCTGGAGTGCTGATGTGGGAAACTATGGCTACACCTTC. The whole variable domain, remainder taken from reference TRBV30 and TRBJ1-2, is SQTIHQWPATLVQPVGSPLSLECTVEGTSNPNLYWYRQAAGRGLQLLFYSVGIGQISSEVPQNLSASRPQDRQFILSSKKLLLSDSGFYLCAWSADVGNYGYTFGSGTRLTVV.